This entry lists 8 T cell receptor beta chains sequenced from one sample in a study of shared clonotypes between healthy human individuals. CD45RO-negative CD8 cells positively selected for CCR7 made up the naive population, which excluded terminally differentiated effector memory CD45RA+ cells. TCRdb's copy holds only in-frame clones and misses some; the assay was immunoSEQ multiplex PCR. In the table there are 600,000 or so clones, roughly 96% of which are singletons. Material: naive CD8+ T cells sorted from blood. The source of these receptors is a woman aged 25 to 39 in good health.

The chain uses TRBV4-1 and TRBJ2-1, with 10 positions matching TRBD2. J was trimmed by 7 bases and V by 4 bases; bases with no gene match: 7. CDR1 and CDR2 from the germline V gene are MGHRA and YSYEKL. CDR3 size: 15 residues. Here the CDR3 reads CASSRPGTSDNEQFF. DNA of the CDR3: TGCGCCAGCAGCCGTCCTGGGACTAGCGATAATGAGCAGTTCTTC.

The chain links TRBV13 to TRBJ2-2; no clear D. The V gene's germline CDR1 is PRHDT and CDR2 FYEKMQ (reference sequence). Trimming left V 0 bases short and J 4 bases short, with 9 bases between. The CDR3 has 15 amino acids. The CDR3 spells CASSLGGIITGELFF. CDR3 bases: TGTGCCAGCAGCTTAGGGGGAATCATCACCGGGGAGCTGTTTTTT. Looking up the rest from reference TRBV13 and TRBJ2-2 gives the full variable domain: AAGVIQSPRHLIKEKRETATLKCYPIPRHDTVYWYQQGPGQDPQFLISFYEKMQSDKGSIPDRFSAQQFSDYHSELNMSSLELGDSALYFCASSLGGIITGELFFGEGSRLTVL.

This chain connects TRBV5-6 to TRBJ2-7; tentatively, D is TRBD1 or TRBD2 (6 bases each). In germline, CDR1 is SGHDT, CDR2 YYEEEE. Trimming removed 4 bases from V and 2 bases from J, with 13 bases in between. The CDR3 runs to 14 residues. Here the CDR3 DNA reads TGTGCCAGCAGCCTTGCGGGACAAACCTACGAGCAGTACTTC. Translated: CASSLAGQTYEQYF.

This chain links TRBV28 with TRBJ2-1, with D possibly TRBD1 on 5 matching bases. V was cut by 5 bases and J by 8 bases, with 19 bases left in between. The length of the CDR3 is 15 residues. CDR1 MDHEN and CDR2 SYDVKM come from the germline V gene. The CDR3: CASSSLPGLMYEQFF. The CDR3 nucleotides are TGTGCCAGCAGTAGCCTCCCAGGGTTAATGTATGAGCAGTTCTTC.

The rearrangement links TRBV5-8 to TRBJ1-5; no firm D call. Germline-derived CDR1 and CDR2 are SGHTS and YDEGEE. The CDR3 runs to 14 residues. The ends were cut back, 5 bases at V and 6 bases at J, with 15 bases in the middle. The CDR3 loop is CASSFIGKVQPQHF. CDR3 nucleotide sequence: TGTGCCAGCAGTTTTATCGGTAAGGTTCAGCCCCAGCATTTT.

This sequence joins TRBV19 and TRBJ1-1; a possible D gene is TRBD1 (5 bases). With 3 bases removed from V and 6 bases from J, the gap between germline ends came to 17 bases. The CDR3 loop spans 15 amino acids. In germline, CDR1 is LNHDA, CDR2 SQIVND (reference sequence). The CDR3 bases are TGTGCCAGTAGTATGGGGGGGGGAGGATTCCCTGAAGCTTTCTTT. Its protein product is CASSMGGGGFPEAFF.

This clone was detected only once. The chain carries TRBV2 and TRBJ2-7; D not certain. CDR1 SNHLY and CDR2 FYNNEI come from the germline V gene. This CDR3 has 10 amino acids. V was trimmed by 8 bases and J by 4 bases, leaving 6 bases between them. This chain's CDR3 is CASRTYEQYF. The CDR3 DNA reads as TGTGCCAGCCGAACGTACGAGCAGTACTTC. The variable domain in full, completed from reference TRBV2 and TRBJ2-7, reads EPEVTQTPSHQVTQMGQEVILRCVPISNHLYFYWYRQILGQKVEFLVSFYNNEISEKSEIFDDQFSVERPDGSNFTLKIRSTKLEDSAMYFCASRTYEQYFGPGTRLTVT.

The chain is built from TRBV13 and TRBJ2-3; TRBD2 agrees at 8 bases. This CDR3 spans 15 amino acids. V lost 5 bases, J lost 4 bases, and 8 bases stayed unmatched. Germline V gives CDR1 PRHDT, CDR2 FYEKMQ (reference sequence). The chain's CDR3 is CASSPSGSGPDTQYF. In DNA, the CDR3 is TGTGCCAGCAGCCCCAGCGGGAGTGGCCCAGATACGCAGTATTTT.